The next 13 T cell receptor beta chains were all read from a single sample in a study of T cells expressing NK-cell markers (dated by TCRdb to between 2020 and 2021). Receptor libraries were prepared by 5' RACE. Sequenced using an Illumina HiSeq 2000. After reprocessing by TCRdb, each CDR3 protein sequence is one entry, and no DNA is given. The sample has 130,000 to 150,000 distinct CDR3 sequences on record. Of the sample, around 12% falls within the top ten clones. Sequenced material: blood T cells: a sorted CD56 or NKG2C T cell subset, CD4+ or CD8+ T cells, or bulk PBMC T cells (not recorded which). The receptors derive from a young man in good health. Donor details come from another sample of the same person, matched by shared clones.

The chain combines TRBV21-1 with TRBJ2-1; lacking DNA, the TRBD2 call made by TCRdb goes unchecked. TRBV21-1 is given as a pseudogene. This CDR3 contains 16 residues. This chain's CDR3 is CASSKETEGFYNEQFF.

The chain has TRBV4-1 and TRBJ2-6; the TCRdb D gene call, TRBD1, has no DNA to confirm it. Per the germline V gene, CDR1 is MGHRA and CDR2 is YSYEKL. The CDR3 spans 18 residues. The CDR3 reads CASSQDPNRLIGANVLTF.

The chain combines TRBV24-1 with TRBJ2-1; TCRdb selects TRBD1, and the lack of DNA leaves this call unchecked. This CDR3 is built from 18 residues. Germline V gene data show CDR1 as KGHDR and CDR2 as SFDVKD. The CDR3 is CATGQGATSGISYNEQFF.

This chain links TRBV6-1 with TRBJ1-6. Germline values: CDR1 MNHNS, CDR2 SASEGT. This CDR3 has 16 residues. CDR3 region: CASSEPRDELYSPLHF.

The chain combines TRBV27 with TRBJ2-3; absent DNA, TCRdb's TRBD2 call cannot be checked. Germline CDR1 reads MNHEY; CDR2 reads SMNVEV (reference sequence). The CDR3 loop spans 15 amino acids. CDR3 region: CASSLSQGLTDTQYF.

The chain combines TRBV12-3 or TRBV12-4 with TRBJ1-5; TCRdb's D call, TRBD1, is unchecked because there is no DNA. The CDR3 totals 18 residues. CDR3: CASSLYHLGQVKNQPQHF.

The CDR3 sequence is CASSPGSYYEQYF. This chain links TRBV5-6 with TRBJ2-7; the TCRdb D gene call, TRBD1, has no DNA to confirm it. Germline CDR1 SGHDT, CDR2 YYEEEE. CDR3 length: 13 amino acids.

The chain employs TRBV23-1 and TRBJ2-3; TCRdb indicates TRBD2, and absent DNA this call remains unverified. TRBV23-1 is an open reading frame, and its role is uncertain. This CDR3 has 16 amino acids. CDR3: CASPGLAGRRTDTQYF.

The chain's CDR3 is CASSFLRDFDNEQFF. The chain carries TRBV28 and TRBJ2-1; TCRdb's D call of TRBD2 is untestable without DNA. In germline, CDR1 is MDHEN, CDR2 SYDVKM. The CDR3 contains 15 residues.

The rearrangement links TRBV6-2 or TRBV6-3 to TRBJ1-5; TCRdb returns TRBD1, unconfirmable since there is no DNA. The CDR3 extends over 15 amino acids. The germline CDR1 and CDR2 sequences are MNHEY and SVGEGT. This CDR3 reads CASSPQGRGNQPQHF.

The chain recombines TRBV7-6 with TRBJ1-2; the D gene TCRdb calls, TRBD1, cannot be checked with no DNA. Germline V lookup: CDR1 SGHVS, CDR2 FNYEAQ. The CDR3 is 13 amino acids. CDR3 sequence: CASSSGTDYGYTF.

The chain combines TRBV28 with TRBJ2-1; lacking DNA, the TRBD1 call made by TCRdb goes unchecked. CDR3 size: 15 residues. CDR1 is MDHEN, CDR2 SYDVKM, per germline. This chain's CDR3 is CASNAGTGVNNEQFF. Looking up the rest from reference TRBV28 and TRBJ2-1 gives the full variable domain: DVKVTQSSRYLVKRTGEKVFLECVQDMDHENMFWYRQDPGLGLRLIYFSYDVKMKEKGDIPEGYSVSREKKERFSLILESASTNQTSMYLCASNAGTGVNNEQFFGPGTRLTVL.

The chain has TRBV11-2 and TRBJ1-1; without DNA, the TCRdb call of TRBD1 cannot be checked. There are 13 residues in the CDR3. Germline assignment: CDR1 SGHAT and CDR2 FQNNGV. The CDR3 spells CASGRGSHTEAFF.